This entry lists 8 T cell receptor beta chains sequenced from one sample in a study of blood T cell repertoires in COVID-19. The protocol was immunoSEQ multiplex PCR, while the TCRdb copy is restricted to in-frame clones and leaves out a portion. This table has 95,000 to 150,000 clones, 85% to 90% appearing once. The sample comprised peripheral blood. These TCRs come from a woman aged 70 to 79 with acute or convalescent COVID-19.

The chain is built from TRBV7-6 and TRBJ1-2, with D possibly being TRBD1 (5 bases). V dropped 5 bases and J dropped 5 bases, with 18 bases sitting between them. The CDR3 loop spans 15 amino acids. Germline CDR1 reads SGHVS; CDR2 reads FNYEAQ. The CDR3: CASSPPGREIYGYTF. CDR3 coding DNA: TGTGCCAGCAGCCCACCGGGACGGGAGATTTATGGCTACACCTTC.

The rearrangement links TRBV6-5 to TRBJ1-3, with a tentative D call TRBD1 (5 bases). The CDR3 has 15 residues. CDR1 MNHEY and CDR2 SVGAGI come from the germline V gene. V shed 4 bases and J shed 3 bases, with 13 bases lying between them. Here the CDR3 reads CASSSRGGFGNTIYF. CDR3 coding DNA: TGTGCCAGCAGTTCCCGCGGGGGATTTGGAAACACCATATATTTT.

The chain employs TRBV11-2 and TRBJ2-1, with TRBD2 matching over 7 bases. The CDR3 runs 14 residues. Germline V gene data show CDR1 as SGHAT and CDR2 as FQNNGV. The junction had 7 bases not matched to a gene; V was cut back by 5 bases and J by 6 bases. The CDR3 coding sequence is TGTGCCAGCAGCAATCCTAGCGGCCTCAATGAGCAGTTCTTC. Its translation: CASSNPSGLNEQFF.

In DNA form, the CDR3 reads TGCGCCAGCAGTGGGACTAGCGGGGGTCTAGATACGCAGTATTTT. This encodes CASSGTSGGLDTQYF. The chain couples TRBV10-2 to TRBJ2-3; 13 positions agree with TRBD2. Germline V gives CDR1 WSHSY, CDR2 SAAADI. Germline trimming cut 4 bases from V and 5 bases from J; bases unmatched to any gene: 3. CDR3 length: 15 residues.

V usage is TRBV13 and J usage is TRBJ2-7; 11 positions agree with TRBD2. The CDR3 has 17 residues. Germline values: CDR1 PRHDT, CDR2 FYEKMQ (reference sequence). Trimming at V came to 2 bases and at J to 0 bases, leaving 6 bases not matched to a gene. CDR3 residues: CASSLWTSGSSSYEQYF. CDR3 in DNA: TGTGCCAGCAGCTTATGGACTAGCGGGTCTAGCTCCTACGAGCAGTACTTC.

V is TRBV2 and J is TRBJ1-2; no reliable D call. With 7 bases removed from V and 6 bases from J, the gap between germline ends came to 15 bases. The CDR3 spans 13 residues. The germline V gene has CDR1 SNHLY and CDR2 FYNNEI. This chain's CDR3 is CASTRGTEDGYTF. For the CDR3, the DNA is TGTGCCAGCACGCGGGGAACGGAGGATGGCTACACCTTC.

The gene calls are TRBV2 and TRBJ2-1; TRBD2 agrees at 10 bases. With V trimmed by 0 bases and J by 5 bases, 10 bases remained unmatched. The V gene's germline CDR1 is SNHLY and CDR2 FYNNEI. This CDR3 comprises 18 residues. The CDR3 DNA reads as TGTGCCAGCAGTGAAGCCCGGGAGGAGCGGGGGGGGAACAATGAGCAGTTCTTC. This translates into CASSEAREERGGNNEQFF.

This clone occurred once. This sequence joins TRBV7-6 and TRBJ2-7; no clear D. This CDR3 is built from 12 residues. The germline V gene encodes CDR1 SGHVS and CDR2 FNYEAQ. V dropped 1 base and J dropped 7 bases, with 8 bases sitting between them. CDR3 sequence reads: CASSLGPREQYF. DNA of the CDR3: TGTGCCAGCAGCTTAGGGCCGAGGGAGCAGTACTTC. Drawing the rest from reference TRBV7-6 and TRBJ2-7, the complete variable domain is GAGVSQSPRYKVTKRGQDVALRCDPISGHVSLYWYRQALGQGPEFLTYFNYEAQQDKSGLPNDRFSAERPEGSISTLTIQRTEQRDSAMYRCASSLGPREQYFGPGTRLTVT.